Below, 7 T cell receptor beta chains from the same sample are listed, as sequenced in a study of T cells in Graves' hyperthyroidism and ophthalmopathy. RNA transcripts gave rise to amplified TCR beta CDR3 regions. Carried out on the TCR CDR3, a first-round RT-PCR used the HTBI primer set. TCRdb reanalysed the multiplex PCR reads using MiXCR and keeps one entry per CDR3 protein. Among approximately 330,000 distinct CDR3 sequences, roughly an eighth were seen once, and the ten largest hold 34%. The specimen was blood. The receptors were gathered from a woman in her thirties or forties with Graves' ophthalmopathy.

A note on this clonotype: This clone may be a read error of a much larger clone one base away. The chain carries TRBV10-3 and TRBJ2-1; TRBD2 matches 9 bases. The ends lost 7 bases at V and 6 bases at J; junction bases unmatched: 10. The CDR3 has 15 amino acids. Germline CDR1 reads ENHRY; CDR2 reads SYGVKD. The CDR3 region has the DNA TGTGCCATCATGGAGGCTAGCGGGATGTCCAATGAGCAGTTCTTC. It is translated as CAIMEASGMSNEQFF.

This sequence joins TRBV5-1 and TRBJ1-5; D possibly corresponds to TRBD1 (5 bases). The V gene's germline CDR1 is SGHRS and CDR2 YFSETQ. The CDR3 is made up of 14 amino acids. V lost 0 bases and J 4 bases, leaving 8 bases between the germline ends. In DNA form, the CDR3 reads TGCGCCAGCAGCTTGGCAGGGACTAATCAGCCCCAGCATTTT. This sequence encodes CASSLAGTNQPQHF.

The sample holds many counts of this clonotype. CDR3 bases: TGCGCCAGCAGCTTCGGCGGGTCTAACTATGGCTACACCTTC. It yields the protein CASSFGGSNYGYTF. The chain carries TRBV5-1 and TRBJ1-2, with unresolved D. Trimming pared 2 bases from V and 0 bases from J, leaving 8 bases between. The CDR3 runs 14 residues. Germline V gene data show CDR1 as SGHRS and CDR2 as YFSETQ.

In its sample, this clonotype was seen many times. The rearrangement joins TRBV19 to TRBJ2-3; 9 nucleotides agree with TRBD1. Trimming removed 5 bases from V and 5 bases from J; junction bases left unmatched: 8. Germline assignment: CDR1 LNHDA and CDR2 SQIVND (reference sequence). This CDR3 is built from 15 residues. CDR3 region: CASSLGTGRLDTQYF. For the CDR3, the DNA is TGTGCCAGTAGTCTAGGGACAGGGAGGTTAGATACGCAGTATTTT.

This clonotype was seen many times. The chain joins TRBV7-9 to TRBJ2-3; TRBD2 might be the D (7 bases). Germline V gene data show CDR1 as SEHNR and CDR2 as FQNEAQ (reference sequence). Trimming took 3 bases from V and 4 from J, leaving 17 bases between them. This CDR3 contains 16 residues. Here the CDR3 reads CASSFFMRGLADTQYF. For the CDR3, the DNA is TGTGCCAGCAGCTTTTTTATGCGGGGGCTGGCAGATACGCAGTATTTT.

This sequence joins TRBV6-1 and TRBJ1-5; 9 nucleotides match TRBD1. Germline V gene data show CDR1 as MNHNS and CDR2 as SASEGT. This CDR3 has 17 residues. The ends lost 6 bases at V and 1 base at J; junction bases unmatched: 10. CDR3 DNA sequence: TGTGCCAGCAGACCCAATACGGGACAGGGAAGCAATCAGCCCCAGCATTTT. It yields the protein CASRPNTGQGSNQPQHF.

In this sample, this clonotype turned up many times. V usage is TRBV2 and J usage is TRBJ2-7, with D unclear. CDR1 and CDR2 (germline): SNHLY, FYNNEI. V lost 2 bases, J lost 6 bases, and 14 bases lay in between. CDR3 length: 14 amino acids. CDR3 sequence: CASSETYLAREQYF. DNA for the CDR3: TGTGCCAGCAGTGAAACCTACCTCGCCCGCGAGCAGTACTTC.